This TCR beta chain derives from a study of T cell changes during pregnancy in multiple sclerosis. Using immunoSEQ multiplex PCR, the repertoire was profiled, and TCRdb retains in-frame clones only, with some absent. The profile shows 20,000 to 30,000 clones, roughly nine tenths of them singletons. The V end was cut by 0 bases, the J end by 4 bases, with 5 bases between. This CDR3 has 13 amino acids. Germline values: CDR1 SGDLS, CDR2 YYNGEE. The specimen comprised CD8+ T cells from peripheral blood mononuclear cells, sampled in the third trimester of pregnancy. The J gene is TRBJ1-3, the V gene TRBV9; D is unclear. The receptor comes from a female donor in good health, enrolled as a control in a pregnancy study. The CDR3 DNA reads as TGTGCCAGCAGCGTAGCTACCGGAAACACCATATATTTT. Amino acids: CASSVATGNTIYF.